The 3 T cell receptor beta chains listed next were all sequenced from one sample in a study of glioma-infiltrating T cells after dendritic cell vaccination. Generated by immunoSEQ multiplex PCR, the TCRdb table keeps only in-frame clones and is missing some. The sample includes roughly 100,000 clones, nearly 90% seen only once; the top ten take approximately 2.7%. The sample's time point: after dendritic cell vaccination, including at tumor progression/relapse. Sample: blood, taken after dendritic cell vaccination. The receptor set was obtained from a human donor with glioblastoma.

This chain connects TRBV5-1 to TRBJ2-2; 9 positions match TRBD2. Germline CDR1 and CDR2: SGHRS and YFSETQ. The CDR3 sequence is 16 residues long. V lost 1 base and J lost 5; bases outside the gene matches: 6. This CDR3 is CASSLSSGSGTGELFF. CDR3 nucleotides: TGCGCCAGCAGCTTGAGTAGCGGGAGTGGAACCGGGGAGCTGTTTTTT.

This chain joins TRBV18 and TRBJ1-2, with a weak D call TRBD1 (5 bases). The ends were cut back, 3 bases at V and 4 bases at J, with 15 bases in the middle. The CDR3 has 15 amino acids. Looked up from germline, CDR1 is KGHSH and CDR2 is LQKENI. This CDR3 is CASSPSGVGAYGYTF. The CDR3 nucleotides are TGTGCCAGCTCACCCTCGGGGGTAGGGGCCTATGGCTACACCTTC.

The chain uses TRBV29-1 and TRBJ2-2, with a tentative D call TRBD1 (6 bases). Looked up from germline, CDR1 is SQVTM and CDR2 is ANQGSEA. The germline V and J ends were trimmed by 6 bases and 5 bases, with 10 bases remaining between them. The length of the CDR3 is 12 residues. CDR3 residues: CSVEGETGELFF. The DNA for the CDR3 is TGCAGCGTAGAGGGGGAAACCGGGGAGCTGTTTTTT.